The next 23 T cell receptor beta chains were all read from a single sample in a study of blood T cell repertoires in COVID-19 (dated by TCRdb to about 2020). Preparation of the library involved the immunoSEQ multiplex PCR assay. Here the immuneACCESS table is served through TCRdb, limited to in-frame sequences with V and J called. Missing clones are a known gap in these copies; in checked studies unresolved V genes cover under half, and the rest lacks a known reason. This sample has around 140,000 clones in its table, and 65% to 90% of those were observed once. The top ten constitute about 10% of the sample. The material sequenced was peripheral blood. The receptors were gathered from a man between 60 and 75 years old with active or convalescent COVID-19.

This clone has only one observation. The V gene is TRBV11-3, the J gene TRBJ2-5; D possibly corresponds to TRBD1 (5 bases). CDR3 length equals 13 residues. The V gene lost 7 bases and the J gene lost 9 bases, with 18 bases spanning the gap. Germline CDR1 and CDR2: SGHNT and YENEEA. The CDR3 region has the DNA TGTGCCAGCACCAAAGAAGGGGTGGTAGCCCAGTACTTC. This encodes CASTKEGVVAQYF.

This chain links TRBV20-1 with TRBJ2-7, with 8 nucleotides matching TRBD1. This CDR3 has 13 residues. Germline CDR1 reads DFQATT; CDR2 reads SNEGSKA (reference sequence). The V segment lost 3 bases and the J segment 1 base; nucleotides outside the gene matches: 2. The CDR3 is CSASRQGSYEQYF. The CDR3 region has the DNA TGCAGTGCTAGTAGACAGGGGTCCTACGAGCAGTACTTC.

V gene TRBV10-3 combines with J gene TRBJ2-2; TRBD1 aligns across 9 bases. Germline loops: CDR1 ENHRY, CDR2 SYGVKD. The CDR3 spans 14 residues. V gave up 6 bases and J gave up 3 bases; unmatched junction bases: 2. CDR3 sequence (DNA): TGTGCCATCAGACAGGGGGCACACACCGGGGAGCTGTTTTTT. It yields the protein CAIRQGAHTGELFF.

This clone was observed a handful of times. At one boundary the junction diverges from the germline segment, which might be a read error. The J gene is TRBJ1-3, the V gene TRBV29-1; 8 nucleotides match TRBD1. The V gene's germline CDR1 is SQVTM and CDR2 ANQGSEA. CDR3 length: 13 amino acids. The CDR3: CSARGTGGPSLLF. The CDR3 bases are TGCAGCGCTAGGGGCACAGGGGGACCTTCCCTTCTTTTT.

This clone came up a few times. This chain connects TRBV7-8 to TRBJ2-7; 8 bases map to TRBD1. V gave up 5 bases and J gave up 3 bases; unmatched junction bases: 3. The CDR3 has 13 amino acids. CDR1 and CDR2 (germline): SGHVS, FQNEAQ. CDR3 in amino acids: CASSLGQDYEQYV. The CDR3 DNA reads as TGTGCCAGCAGCCTGGGACAGGACTACGAGCAGTACGTC.

This chain joins TRBV27 and TRBJ2-7; 7 bases align to TRBD1. Germline V gene sequence: CDR1 MNHEY, CDR2 SMNVEV (reference sequence). After removal of 3 bases from V and 2 bases from J, the junction contained 7 bases not matched to a gene. The CDR3 runs 15 residues. CDR3 protein: CASSFRQGLTYEQYV. The DNA for the CDR3 is TGTGCCAGCAGTTTCCGACAGGGCCTCACCTACGAGCAGTACGTC.

The rearrangement joins TRBV6-1 to TRBJ2-5; D might be TRBD1 (6 bases). Trimming cost V 2 bases and J 4 bases, with 20 bases left between them. From germline, CDR1 is MNHNS and CDR2 SASEGT. The CDR3 is made up of 17 amino acids. CDR3 residues: CASSEMAGAPQSETQYF. As DNA, the CDR3 is TGTGCCAGCAGTGAAATGGCAGGGGCTCCCCAATCAGAGACCCAGTACTTC.

The chain has TRBV20-1 and TRBJ1-3; no definite D call. This CDR3 comprises 11 residues. The germline V gene encodes CDR1 DFQATT and CDR2 SNEGSKA (reference sequence). The germline V and J ends were trimmed by 1 base and 5 bases, with 3 bases remaining between them. This CDR3 is CSARVRNTIYF. The CDR3 nucleotides read TGCAGTGCTAGAGTAAGAAACACCATATATTTT.

The rearrangement links TRBV5-1 to TRBJ2-2; perhaps TRBD2 as D (5 bases). V was trimmed by 0 bases and J by 2 bases, leaving 8 bases between them. Germline lookup yields CDR1 SGHRS and CDR2 YFSETQ. The CDR3 has 15 amino acids. The DNA of the CDR3 is TGCGCCAGCAGCTTGGACGGGGTTAACACCGGGGAGCTGTTTTTT. Amino acid sequence: CASSLDGVNTGELFF. The variable domain in full, completed from reference TRBV5-1 and TRBJ2-2, reads KAGVTQTPRYLIKTRGQQVTLSCSPISGHRSVSWYQQTPGQGLQFLFEYFSETQRNKGNFPGRFSGRQFSNSRSEMNVSTLELGDSALYLCASSLDGVNTGELFFGEGSRLTVL.

This clone showed up just once. The chain combines TRBV10-1 with TRBJ2-2; 12 bases align to TRBD2. V was clipped by 4 bases and J by 4 bases; unmatched bases: 4. This CDR3 comprises 16 residues. The germline V gene has CDR1 WNHNN and CDR2 SYGVQD (reference sequence). The CDR3 spells CASSGPGLAGTGELFF. The CDR3 nucleotides are TGCGCCAGCAGTGGGCCGGGACTAGCGGGCACCGGGGAGCTGTTTTTT.

This clone was recorded only once. The chain joins TRBV10-3 to TRBJ1-6, with unresolved D. The germline gives CDR1 ENHRY, CDR2 SYGVKD. The CDR3 contains 12 residues. V lost 7 bases and J lost 7, with 8 bases in between. CDR3 loop: CAIKQQNSPLHF. The DNA for the CDR3 is TGTGCCATCAAACAGCAGAATTCACCCCTCCACTTT.

The V gene is TRBV12-3 or TRBV12-4, the J gene TRBJ1-2; D is unresolved. V shed 7 bases and J shed 8 bases, with 11 bases lying between them. CDR3 length: 11 amino acids. CDR3 DNA sequence: TGTGCCAGCAAACAGTTGAGCGGCTACACCTTC. It specifies CASKQLSGYTF.

The chain couples TRBV24-1 to TRBJ2-4, with 10 positions matching TRBD1. CDR1 KGHDR and CDR2 SFDVKD come from the germline V gene. CDR3 size: 13 residues. V lost 4 bases, J lost 10 bases, and 3 bases stayed unmatched. The CDR3 DNA is TGTGCCACCAGTGAAGACAGGGGGCGAATTCAGTACTTC. It encodes CATSEDRGRIQYF.

The V call is TRBV28, the J call TRBJ1-1, with TRBD1 as a possible D gene (5 bases). V lost 2 bases, J lost 4 bases, and 17 bases lay in between. The V gene's germline CDR1 is MDHEN and CDR2 SYDVKM. The CDR3 is made up of 16 amino acids. Here the CDR3 reads CASSLLRETGSTEAFF. The CDR3, as DNA: TGTGCCAGCAGTTTACTCAGGGAAACAGGTAGCACTGAAGCTTTCTTT.

The chain is built from TRBV19 and TRBJ1-5; TRBD1 is a possible D gene (5 bases). CDR1 and CDR2 from the germline V gene are LNHDA and SQIVND (reference sequence). The CDR3 sequence is 12 residues long. Trimming removed 3 bases at V and 11 bases at J, with 11 bases between. Here the CDR3 reads CASSMGLSAQHF. The CDR3 nucleotides read TGTGCCAGTAGTATGGGGCTTTCGGCCCAGCATTTT.

For this clone: The junction departs from germline at one end; a sequencing error may be responsible. The chain recombines TRBV7-7 with TRBJ2-2; TRBD1 matches 7 bases. Per the germline V gene, CDR1 is SSHAT and CDR2 is FNYEAQ (reference sequence). The CDR3 has 16 amino acids. CDR3 coding DNA: TGTGCTAGCAGCTTAGCCGACAGGGATTACACCGGGGAGCTGTTTTTT. Encoded protein: CASSLADRDYTGELFF.

The CDR3 nucleotides read TGTGCCAGCAGCCTAGGGGGAGTCACAGATACGCAGTATTTT. Translating gives CASSLGGVTDTQYF. The V call is TRBV7-9, the J call TRBJ2-3, with D possibly matching TRBD1 (6 bases). Germline CDR1 SEHNR, CDR2 FQNEAQ (reference sequence). With 5 bases removed from V and 2 bases from J, the gap between germline ends came to 11 bases. The CDR3 totals 14 residues.

This chain uses TRBV30 with TRBJ2-7; D perhaps matches TRBD1 (6 bases). V was cut by 0 bases and J by 2 bases, with 8 bases left in between. CDR1 is GTSNPN and CDR2 is SVGIG in the germline V gene (reference sequence). The CDR3 has 13 residues. CDR3 bases: TGTGCCTGGAGTGTACAGGGTACCTACGAGCAGTACTTC. Amino acid sequence: CAWSVQGTYEQYF.

The rearrangement joins TRBV7-9 to TRBJ2-7; TRBD1 aligns across 8 bases. V lost 1 base, J lost 6 bases, and 5 bases stayed unmatched. Germline V gene data show CDR1 as SEHNR and CDR2 as FQNEAQ (reference sequence). This CDR3 spans 14 amino acids. This CDR3 is CASSLDGQGAEQYV. In nucleotides, the CDR3 is TGTGCCAGCAGCTTAGACGGACAGGGAGCCGAGCAGTACGTC.

The chain is built from TRBV6-5 and TRBJ2-7, with 12 nucleotides matching TRBD2. V shed 10 bases, J shed 5 bases, and the junction held 9 bases outside the gene matches. The CDR3 is 14 amino acids. CDR1 and CDR2 from the germline V gene are MNHEY and SVGAGI. CDR3 sequence: CATSTSGRSHEQYV. The CDR3 DNA reads as TGTGCCACCAGCACTAGCGGGAGGTCCCACGAGCAGTACGTC.

V and J are TRBV9 and TRBJ1-5, with a possible D match to TRBD1 (5 bases). The CDR3 runs 15 residues. Germline V CDR1 and CDR2: SGDLS, YYNGEE. The V end lost 3 bases, the J end lost 0 bases, and 10 bases lay between the germline ends. CDR3 coding DNA: TGTGCCAGCAGCGGCGACAGTTATAGCAATCAGCCCCAGCATTTT. Amino acids: CASSGDSYSNQPQHF.

This clone was seen only a few times. This chain links TRBV4-3 with TRBJ1-6; D may be TRBD1 (5 bases). In germline, CDR1 is LGHNA, CDR2 YSLEER. V was cut by 0 bases and J by 0 bases, with 12 bases left in between. This CDR3 is built from 18 residues. CDR3 bases: TGCGCCAGCAGCCAAGATCTAAGGGGCAGCTCCTATAATTCACCCCTCCACTTT. This translates into CASSQDLRGSSYNSPLHF.

In this sample, this clone turned up once. V is TRBV7-9 and J is TRBJ1-4; D not certain. The germline gives CDR1 SEHNR, CDR2 FQNEAQ (reference sequence). CDR3 length: 17 amino acids. V was trimmed by 5 bases and J by 3 bases, leaving 19 bases between them. The CDR3 spells CASSSGSGEGANEKLFF. CDR3 DNA: TGTGCCAGCAGCAGCGGGTCCGGGGAGGGAGCTAATGAAAAACTGTTTTTT.